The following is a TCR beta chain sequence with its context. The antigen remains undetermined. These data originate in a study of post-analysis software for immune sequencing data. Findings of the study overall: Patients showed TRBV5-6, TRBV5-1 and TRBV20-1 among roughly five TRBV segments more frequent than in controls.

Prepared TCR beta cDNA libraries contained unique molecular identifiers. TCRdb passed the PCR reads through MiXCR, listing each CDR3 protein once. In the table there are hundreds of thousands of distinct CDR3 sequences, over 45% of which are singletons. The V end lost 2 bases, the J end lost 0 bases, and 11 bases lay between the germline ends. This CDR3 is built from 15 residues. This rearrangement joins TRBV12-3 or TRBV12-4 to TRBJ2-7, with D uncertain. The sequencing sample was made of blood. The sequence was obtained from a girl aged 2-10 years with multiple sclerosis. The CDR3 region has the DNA TGTGCCAGCAGTTTAAGCAGTACCGGCTCCTACGAGCAGTACTTC. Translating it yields CASSLSSTGSYEQYF.